This note documents a single T cell receptor (beta chain) sequence. This sample is drawn from a study of blood T cell repertoires in COVID-19. Study-level background: Acute and convalescent COVID-19 samples came from the United States, Italy and Spain. Nucleic acid was either cDNA or gDNA, and it came from T cells, B-cell-depleted T cells, or PBMCs.

CDR3 length: 12 residues. Looked up from germline, CDR1 is SNHLY and CDR2 is FYNNEI. Trimming took off 6 bases at V and 5 bases at J, with 10 bases between the two ends. Original analysis: Estimated nucleated cell counts came from reference gene primer amplification. TCRdb keeps only in-frame clones here, not all; method: immunoSEQ multiplex PCR. V and J calls and clone size are copied from that table; D and trimming were computed from the DNA. This repertoire shows over 300,000 clones, about four fifths found once; its top ten account for about 1.2%. Sequencing was performed on peripheral blood. This sequence joins TRBV2 and TRBJ2-5; perhaps TRBD1 as D (6 bases). The receptor's source is a woman aged 50 to 60 with acute or convalescent COVID-19. CDR3 nucleotides: TGTGCCAGCAGGGACAGCGAGGAGACCCAGTACTTC. The encoded protein is CASRDSEETQYF. The full variable domain, completed using reference TRBV2 and TRBJ2-5, is EPEVTQTPSHQVTQMGQEVILRCVPISNHLYFYWYRQILGQKVEFLVSFYNNEISEKSEIFDDQFSVERPDGSNFTLKIRSTKLEDSAMYFCASRDSEETQYFGPGTRLLVL.